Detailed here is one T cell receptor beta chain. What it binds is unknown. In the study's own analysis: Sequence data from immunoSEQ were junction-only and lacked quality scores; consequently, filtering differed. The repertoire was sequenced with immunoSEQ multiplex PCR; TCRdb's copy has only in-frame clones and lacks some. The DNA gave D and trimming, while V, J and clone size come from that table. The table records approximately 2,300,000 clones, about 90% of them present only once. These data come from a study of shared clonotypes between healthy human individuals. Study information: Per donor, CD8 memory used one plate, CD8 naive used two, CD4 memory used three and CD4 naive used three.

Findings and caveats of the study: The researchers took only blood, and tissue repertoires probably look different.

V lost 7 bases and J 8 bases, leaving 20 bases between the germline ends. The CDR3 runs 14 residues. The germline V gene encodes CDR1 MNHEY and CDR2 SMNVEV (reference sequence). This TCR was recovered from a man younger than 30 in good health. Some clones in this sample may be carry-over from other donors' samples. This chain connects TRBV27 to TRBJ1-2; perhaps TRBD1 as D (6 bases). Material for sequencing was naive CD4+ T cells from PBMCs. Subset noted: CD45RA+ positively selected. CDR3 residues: CASKVARGASGYTF. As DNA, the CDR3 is TGTGCCAGCAAAGTAGCGCGGGGGGCGAGCGGCTACACCTTC.